This passage covers 28 T cell receptor beta chains from one sample sequenced in a study of cytomegalovirus exposure and HLA in healthy donors. 13 Jbeta primers and 60 Vbeta primers were used for the PCR. TCRdb keeps only in-frame clones here, not all; method: immunoSEQ multiplex PCR. Found here are approximately 260,000 clones, approximately 84% of them singletons; the top ten hold 2%. Sequences were obtained from PBMCs. The receptor source for this set is a woman between 35 and 50 years old in good health and CMV-seropositive.

The chain carries TRBV6-1 and TRBJ1-2; D not resolved. Germline V gene lookup returns CDR1 MNHNS and CDR2 SASEGT. The CDR3 has 13 amino acids. As DNA, the CDR3 is TGTGCTGTTCGTCCCGGACGGGGCTATGGCTACACCTTC. Its protein is CAVRPGRGYGYTF.

V and J are TRBV29-1 and TRBJ1-1, with TRBD1 matching 7 bases. The CDR3 is 14 residues long. The trim removed 2 bases at V and 2 bases at J, leaving 5 bases unmatched. The germline CDR1 and CDR2 sequences are SQVTM and ANQGSEA. As DNA, the CDR3 is TGCAGCGTTGAAAAGACAGGGCTAAACACTGAAGCTTTCTTT. It yields the protein CSVEKTGLNTEAFF.

CDR3 nucleotide sequence: TGCGCCAGCAGCTTGGAAGGGGCTGTGGGCAATCAGCCCCAGCATTTT. Its translation is CASSLEGAVGNQPQHF. The V call is TRBV5-1, the J call TRBJ1-5, with D possibly being TRBD1 (5 bases). Germline V gene lookup returns CDR1 SGHRS and CDR2 YFSETQ. Trimming cost V 0 bases and J 2 bases, with 12 bases left between them. The CDR3 runs to 16 residues.

This rearrangement joins TRBV7-2 to TRBJ2-7; 9 bases fit TRBD1. Germline CDR1 SGHTA, CDR2 FQGNSA. Unmatched junction bases numbered 12, after V lost 5 bases and J lost 4 bases. The CDR3 runs 16 residues. The CDR3 protein is CASSPEGTGGSYEQYF. The CDR3 coding sequence is TGTGCCAGCAGCCCAGAGGGTACAGGGGGCTCTTACGAGCAGTACTTC.

The chain carries TRBV7-2 and TRBJ2-1, with TRBD2 matching 7 bases. The junction had 5 bases not matched to a gene; V was cut back by 5 bases and J by 7 bases. The CDR3 is 13 residues long. Germline CDR1 SGHTA, CDR2 FQGNSA. The chain's CDR3 is CASSILAMNEQFF. The CDR3, as DNA: TGTGCCAGCAGCATACTAGCGATGAATGAGCAGTTCTTC.

The J gene is TRBJ2-2, the V gene TRBV7-9; 8 bases are shared with TRBD1. The CDR3 sequence is 16 residues long. Trimming took 7 bases from V and 3 from J; bases not matched to a gene: 10. CDR1 SEHNR and CDR2 FQNEAQ come from the germline V gene (reference sequence). This CDR3 reads CASMTRTGYDTGELFF. The CDR3, as DNA: TGTGCCAGCATGACCCGGACAGGGTATGACACCGGGGAGCTGTTTTTT.

The chain links TRBV5-4 to TRBJ1-2; no firm D call. Germline CDR1 is SGHNT and CDR2 is YYREEE (reference sequence). With 4 bases removed from V and 4 bases from J, the gap between germline ends came to 17 bases. This CDR3 contains 15 residues. The CDR3 DNA reads TGTGCCAGCAGCGACATAGCCGGGGAGGTCTATGGCTACACCTTC. This codes for CASSDIAGEVYGYTF.

The chain has TRBV11-2 and TRBJ1-1; D is unresolved. Between the trimmed V and J ends, which lost 1 base and 2 bases, there was a span of 11 bases. Germline V lookup: CDR1 SGHAT, CDR2 FQNNGV. CDR3 length equals 15 residues. The chain's CDR3 is CASSLVRVPNTEAFF. In DNA form, the CDR3 reads TGTGCCAGCAGCTTAGTTCGAGTCCCCAACACTGAAGCTTTCTTT.

The gene calls are TRBV5-1 and TRBJ2-2; 8 bases are a match to TRBD2. V dropped 4 bases and J dropped 0; count of bases not matched to a gene: 8. The CDR3 runs 17 residues. Per germline, CDR1 SGHRS and CDR2 YFSETQ. CDR3 nucleotides: TGCGCCAGCAGCCGAGGGCCTAGCGGGTCGAACACCGGGGAGCTGTTTTTT. This codes for CASSRGPSGSNTGELFF.

This clone was picked up a small number of times. The V and J genes are TRBV27 and TRBJ2-6; 7 bases are shared with TRBD1. Germline CDR1 MNHEY, CDR2 SMNVEV (reference sequence). CDR3 length: 16 amino acids. After removal of 5 bases from V and 5 bases from J, the junction contained 9 bases not matched to a gene. CDR3: CASSPQGQRWANVLTF. CDR3 nucleotides: TGTGCCAGCAGTCCCCAGGGACAGCGGTGGGCCAACGTCCTGACTTTC.

The V and J genes are TRBV7-9 and TRBJ2-7, with 10 bases lining up with TRBD2. The CDR3 is 14 residues long. CDR1 SEHNR and CDR2 FQNEAQ come from the germline V gene (reference sequence). After removal of 6 bases from V and 1 base from J, the junction contained 3 bases not matched to a gene. The CDR3 DNA sequence: TGTGCCAGCAGTTCTAGCGGGAGTTCCTACGAGCAGTACTTC. Translating gives CASSSSGSSYEQYF.

The V gene is TRBV5-1, the J gene TRBJ1-1; 7 bases fit TRBD1. This CDR3 has 15 residues. V trimming: 4 bases; J trimming: 8 bases; junction bases outside the gene matches: 14. The V gene's germline CDR1 is SGHRS and CDR2 YFSETQ. The CDR3 spells CASSSYGTEGTEAFF. The CDR3 region has the DNA TGCGCCAGCAGCAGTTACGGGACAGAGGGTACGGAAGCTTTCTTT. The entire variable domain, with the rest obtained from reference TRBV5-1 and TRBJ1-1, is as follows: KAGVTQTPRYLIKTRGQQVTLSCSPISGHRSVSWYQQTPGQGLQFLFEYFSETQRNKGNFPGRFSGRQFSNSRSEMNVSTLELGDSALYLCASSSYGTEGTEAFFGQGTRLTVV.

The chain combines TRBV9 with TRBJ2-1, with 8 bases fitting TRBD1. CDR3 length: 14 amino acids. Germline V gene sequence: CDR1 SGDLS, CDR2 YYNGEE. V lost 3 bases, J lost 9 bases, and 8 bases stayed unmatched. The CDR3 is CASSARQGSGEQFF. The CDR3 DNA is TGTGCCAGCAGCGCCAGACAGGGGTCGGGTGAGCAGTTCTTC.

The V gene is TRBV27, the J gene TRBJ2-7; 8 bases match TRBD1. With 6 bases clipped from V and 4 bases from J, the junction kept 14 bases outside the gene matches. This CDR3 has 16 amino acids. Germline values: CDR1 MNHEY, CDR2 SMNVEV (reference sequence). The CDR3 DNA reads TGTGCCAGCAGCCCCGTAGGGGCAGGGGGCGAGTACGAGCAGTACTTC. This sequence encodes CASSPVGAGGEYEQYF.

The chain links TRBV6-6 to TRBJ2-7; 10 bases are shared with TRBD1. With V trimmed by 3 bases and J by 4 bases, 3 bases remained unmatched. Germline V gene lookup returns CDR1 MNHNY and CDR2 SVGAGI (reference sequence). The CDR3 covers 14 residues. The DNA of the CDR3 is TGTGCCAGCAGTTATGGGGACAGGGGTTACGAGCAGTACTTC. It codes for CASSYGDRGYEQYF.

The CDR3 here is CASSQGRGTYGYTF. The CDR3 region has the DNA TGTGCCAGCAGCCAGGGTAGGGGCACCTATGGCTACACCTTC. This rearrangement joins TRBV6-5 to TRBJ1-2, with D perhaps matching TRBD1 (5 bases). The germline V and J ends were trimmed by 6 bases and 4 bases, with 15 bases remaining between them. In germline, CDR1 is MNHEY, CDR2 SVGAGI. The CDR3 consists of 14 residues.

V is TRBV7-2 and J is TRBJ2-5, with 7 bases identical to TRBD2. This CDR3 contains 13 residues. V gave up 9 bases and J gave up 0 bases; unmatched junction bases: 4. Germline loops: CDR1 SGHTA, CDR2 FQGNSA. The CDR3 nucleotides read TGTGCCAGTTCTAGCGGACACCAAGAGACCCAGTACTTC. Protein: CASSSGHQETQYF.

This clone has a handful of counts. This sequence joins TRBV19 and TRBJ1-1; D is undetermined. CDR3 length equals 14 residues. Trimming left V 4 bases short and J 5 bases short, with 14 bases between. Per germline, CDR1 LNHDA and CDR2 SQIVND (reference sequence). The CDR3 here is CASSTQTSGTEAFF. CDR3 bases: TGTGCCAGTAGTACCCAGACATCGGGGACTGAAGCTTTCTTT. Variable domain in full (rest from reference TRBV19 and TRBJ1-1): DGGITQSPKYLFRKEGQNVTLSCEQNLNHDAMYWYRQDPGQGLRLIYYSQIVNDFQKGDIAEGYSVSREKKESFPLTVTSAQKNPTAFYLCASSTQTSGTEAFFGQGTRLTVV.

The rearrangement joins TRBV30 to TRBJ2-7, with D possibly TRBD1 on 5 matching bases. Trimming took 8 bases from V and 3 from J, leaving 11 bases between them. Germline CDR1 is GTSNPN and CDR2 is SVGIG (reference sequence). CDR3 size: 11 residues. CDR3: CALGQGYEQYF. As DNA, the CDR3 is TGTGCCCTCGGGCAGGGCTACGAGCAGTACTTC. Based on the CDR3 plus reference TRBV30 and TRBJ2-7, the full variable domain is SQTIHQWPATLVQPVGSPLSLECTVEGTSNPNLYWYRQAAGRGLQLLFYSVGIGQISSEVPQNLSASRPQDRQFILSSKKLLLSDSGFYLCALGQGYEQYFGPGTRLTVT.

The chain employs TRBV27 and TRBJ2-2; 9 bases agree with TRBD1. The CDR3 spans 18 residues. Germline-derived CDR1 and CDR2 are MNHEY and SMNVEV (reference sequence). Trimming at V came to 2 bases and at J to 4 bases, leaving 11 bases not matched to a gene. As DNA, the CDR3 is TGTGCCAGCAGTTTACGTGACAGGGGGTTTCGAAGCACCGGGGAGCTGTTTTTT. Translated, it gives CASSLRDRGFRSTGELFF.

This clone was picked up a small number of times. The rearrangement joins TRBV18 to TRBJ2-7, with 11 bases matching TRBD2. Per germline, CDR1 KGHSH and CDR2 LQKENI. The CDR3 contains 14 residues. The V and J ends lost 6 bases and 5 bases, in that order; junction bases with no gene match: 6. The CDR3 nucleotides are TGTGCCAGCTCGGGACTAGCGGTGGGGGACGAGCAGTACTTC. It codes for CASSGLAVGDEQYF.

This chain links TRBV30 with TRBJ2-7, with a possible D match to TRBD2 (5 bases). CDR1 and CDR2 from the germline V gene are GTSNPN and SVGIG (reference sequence). V was clipped by 8 bases and J by 3 bases, with 14 bases between them. CDR3 length: 12 amino acids. For the CDR3, the DNA is TGTGCCCGCAGCGGTCCGGGCTACGAGCAGTACTTC. It is translated as CARSGPGYEQYF.

Only one count was recorded for this clone. The CDR3: CAWGTSPYEQFF. The CDR3 coding sequence is TGTGCCTGGGGGACTAGCCCATATGAGCAGTTCTTC. The gene calls are TRBV30 and TRBJ2-1; 9 nucleotides match TRBD2. From germline, CDR1 is GTSNPN and CDR2 SVGIG (reference sequence). V lost 5 bases to trimming and J lost 8 bases; unmatched junction nucleotides: 4. This CDR3 region has 12 residues.

The genes are TRBV5-4 and TRBJ1-1, with D perhaps TRBD1 (5 bases). This CDR3 has 14 amino acids. V dropped 0 bases and J dropped 4 bases, with 10 bases sitting between them. Germline loops: CDR1 SGHNT, CDR2 YYREEE (reference sequence). The CDR3: CASSLVSRATEAFF. The CDR3 DNA is TGTGCCAGCAGCTTGGTCAGCAGGGCCACTGAAGCTTTCTTT.

This clone was observed once. Other DNA sequences within the sample encode an identical CDR3. The chain combines TRBV5-1 with TRBJ1-4; 8 bases match TRBD1. Germline V gives CDR1 SGHRS, CDR2 YFSETQ. V trimming: 4 bases; J trimming: 8 bases; junction bases outside the gene matches: 7. This CDR3 has 14 amino acids. The CDR3 nucleotides read TGCGCCAGCAGCCCCGGACAGGGCGGGGAAAAACTGTTTTTT. Its protein product is CASSPGQGGEKLFF. The variable domain in full, completed from reference TRBV5-1 and TRBJ1-4, reads KAGVTQTPRYLIKTRGQQVTLSCSPISGHRSVSWYQQTPGQGLQFLFEYFSETQRNKGNFPGRFSGRQFSNSRSEMNVSTLELGDSALYLCASSPGQGGEKLFFGSGTQLSVL.

The J gene is TRBJ2-2, the V gene TRBV13; D call uncertain. Germline V gene lookup returns CDR1 PRHDT and CDR2 FYEKMQ (reference sequence). This CDR3 spans 15 amino acids. V was pared by 1 base and J by 0 bases, with 6 bases between. CDR3 coding DNA: TGTGCCAGCAGCTTAGCTCCGTCGAACACCGGGGAGCTGTTTTTT. The encoded protein is CASSLAPSNTGELFF.

The chain has TRBV30 and TRBJ2-7; TRBD1 agrees at 7 bases. The ends lost 2 bases at V and 6 bases at J; junction bases unmatched: 1. From germline, CDR1 is GTSNPN and CDR2 SVGIG (reference sequence). The CDR3 contains 11 residues. The chain's CDR3 is CAWSRGLEQYF. In nucleotides, the CDR3 is TGTGCCTGGAGTAGGGGGCTCGAGCAGTACTTC. Complete variable domain (other parts from reference TRBV30 and TRBJ2-7): SQTIHQWPATLVQPVGSPLSLECTVEGTSNPNLYWYRQAAGRGLQLLFYSVGIGQISSEVPQNLSASRPQDRQFILSSKKLLLSDSGFYLCAWSRGLEQYFGPGTRLTVT.

J is TRBJ2-2 and V is TRBV7-9, with D possibly TRBD1 on 5 matching bases. V lost 0 bases to trimming and J lost 6 bases, with 11 bases between them. The CDR3 runs 15 residues. CDR1 SEHNR and CDR2 FQNEAQ come from the germline V gene (reference sequence). CDR3 loop: CASSLALQVSGELFF. The CDR3 coding sequence is TGTGCCAGCAGCTTAGCTCTACAGGTTTCCGGGGAGCTGTTTTTT. Filled out from reference TRBV7-9 and TRBJ2-2, the complete variable domain reads DTGVSQNPRHKITKRGQNVTFRCDPISEHNRLYWYRQTLGQGPEFLTYFQNEAQLEKSRLLSDRFSAERPKGSFSTLEIQRTEQGDSAMYLCASSLALQVSGELFFGEGSRLTVL.